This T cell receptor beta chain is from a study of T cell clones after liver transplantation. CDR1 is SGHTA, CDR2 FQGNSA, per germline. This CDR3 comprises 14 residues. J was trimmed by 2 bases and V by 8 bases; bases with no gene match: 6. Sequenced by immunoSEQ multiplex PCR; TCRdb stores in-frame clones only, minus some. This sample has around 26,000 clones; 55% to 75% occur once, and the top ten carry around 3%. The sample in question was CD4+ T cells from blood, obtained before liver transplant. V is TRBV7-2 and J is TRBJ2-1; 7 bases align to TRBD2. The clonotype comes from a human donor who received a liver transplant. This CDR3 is CASLRDYTYNEQFF. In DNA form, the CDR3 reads TGTGCCAGCTTACGGGACTATACCTACAATGAGCAGTTCTTC.